Sequencing of this TCR beta chain was carried out in a study of cytomegalovirus exposure and HLA in healthy donors (dated by TCRdb to the late 2010s). As for the study more broadly: According to an earlier analysis of 587 of the donors, some 170 million T cells yielded some 120 million unique TCR beta sequences and around 280 Gb of sequence data. About 320 gigabases of sequencing data and some 85 million unique TCR sequences were included in an early release covering 500 to 750 HLA-typed donors. A few DR-DQ haplotypes were treated as single units for association and clustering because of strong linkage in the cohort. To predict cytomegalovirus infection status, the study combined high-throughput TCR immunosequencing, statistical association of individual TCRs with disease status, and machine learning. A later genetic analysis took genome-wide SNP genotypes for 398 of the 666 donors and used that subset as a discovery cohort. A separate validation cohort of roughly 130 different subjects was used in addition to the 666-subject first cohort. In an earlier analysis of 587 of the donors, high-throughput TCR beta sequencing was used to judge whether each TCR beta V gene segment behaved as functional or pseudogenic. Class I and class II HLA loci were covered by the typing at four-digit resolution. Donor age, sex, ethnicity and CMV serostatus were compiled alongside the repertoire data. The genetic ancestry cluster associated with self-reported Caucasian donors included about 84% of the roughly 360 genotyped donors. To study patterns of TCR occurrence, a later analysis re-analyzed previously published TCR beta repertoires from under 750 donors and added high-resolution HLA genotyping. Rather than using new phenotypic data, the later analysis identified candidate immune exposures from TCR beta sequences and from how often those sequences occurred across donors. Using immunosequencing, the study profiled T cell repertoires from around 680 subjects and related those repertoires to cytomegalovirus serostatus. All discovery cohort repertoires had been generated on a single sequencing platform. The study aimed to test whether cataloging public T cell receptors could reveal signatures of past pathogen exposure. Among several hundred genotyped donors of the cohort, an average of about 240,000 unique TCR beta nucleotide sequences was sequenced per donor, of which approximately 18% were non-productive. Typing coverage differed by locus: A, B, C, DRB1 and DQB1 were typed in roughly 629-630 donors, DQA1 in 500 to 550, DPA1 in approximately 600, and DPB1 in around 490. Results and caveats for the whole study, not just this receptor: A later analysis found that most CMV-associated TCR beta chains appeared HLA-restricted, with HLA associations seemingly driven largely by CMV exposure. The presence/absence analyses assumed that sequencing depth was roughly uniform across donors, and that assumption may not be true. In vitro tests confirmed that a few of the cytomegalovirus-associated TCR beta chains recognize cytomegalovirus antigens. For the cohort, immune exposure information was limited to CMV serostatus. A further reported finding was that TCR beta sequences accurately predicted the HLA-A and HLA-B alleles for most subjects in the first cohort. In an earlier analysis of around 600 of the donors, most TCR beta V segments were observed in productive rearrangements about 87% or about 30% of the time, broadly matching IMGT annotations. In a later analysis, the rate of TCR association differed among HLA loci, with DRB1 alleles having the most associated TCRs and HLA-C alleles having the fewest. The sequencing pipeline was judged likely to have produced a cluster of highly shared sequence variants as a technical artifact. Linkage disequilibrium might explain the correlated functional status among segregating V segments, but an unknown experimental factor could not be excluded. In this cohort, only TCR beta chains were sequenced, and detectable features were limited by the absence of alpha or paired-chain data. Several of the top co-occurrence clusters appeared to be linked to parvovirus B19, influenza, CMV and Epstein-Barr virus, according to a later analysis. The classifier was reported to diagnose cytomegalovirus status with high specificity and sensitivity in both the original and validation cohorts. Some IMGT-functional V segments, including TRBV6-2 and TRBV6-3, could not be told apart with the 87-base-pair reads, so those segments were excluded. Because HLA typing was missing for some donors at each locus, association tests included only the typed subset. V-gene and J-gene trimming of TCR beta chains was associated with a missense DCLRE1C variant in a later genetic analysis, and the association was replicated in an independent cohort. In a later analysis, HLA-associated TCR beta chains showed more clonal expansion and lower generation probabilities than non-associated chains that were equally common. Because counts were too low, 15 or so rarely observed V segments, including chromosome 9 orphons, were excluded from the earlier analysis of 587 of the donors. According to the authors, the approach could potentially be generalized to other disease states and immunological phenotypes. Assigning TCR associations to individual alleles was difficult when HLA alleles, especially DR and DQ, strongly co-occurred. While some public TCRs were present in many individuals, most TCR sequences turned up only very rarely across donors. Specific HLA alleles were associated with 15,000 to 20,000 TCR beta sequences at a false discovery rate of 0.05 in a later analysis. According to a later genetic analysis, donors in an Asian-associated ancestry cluster had fewer N-insertions in productive TCRs than the approximately 610-donor mean. In the study, 150 to 200 TCR beta chains were listed as associated with cytomegalovirus.

Measured from the cysteine to the phenylalanine, the CDR3 is 12 residues long. The read is trimmed to its CDR3 DNA, 36 bases read in frame from base 1. CDR1 SGHKS and CDR2 YYEKEE were looked up in the germline V gene (reference sequence). The trim is 3 bases for V and 3 bases for J, with a gap of 6 bases between the germline ends. As for this clone: Which antigen it targets is not known. No much larger clone is present one base from it, and per-base qualities are unavailable.

The cohort was made up of 666 healthy bone marrow donors. At the time of sampling, all cohort members were nominally healthy, though unrecorded immune exposures were likely present. The donor was CMV seronegative and belonged to the group of under 400 seronegative cohort members. Every donor gave a peripheral blood sample, and the peripheral blood mononuclear cells from that sample were used for TCR beta sequencing. The Qiagen DNeasy Blood Extraction Kit was used to extract genomic DNA from the blood cell samples. The protocol used for the library was the immunoSEQ multiplex PCR assay. The multiplex PCR relied on a mix of 60 forward primers for TCR Vbeta segments and 13 reverse primers for TCR Jbeta segments. Amplification of the CDR3 region of rearranged TCR beta genes was performed with a multiplex PCR assay on genomic DNA. The Illumina HiSeq System was used to sequence the amplified TCR beta libraries as 87-base-pair reads. Per the original workflow: A later analysis counted about 80 million unique TCR beta chains across the 666 repertoires, and some 11 million of these chains were shared by at least two donors. Raw reads were error-corrected and collapsed into unique sequences by a nearest-neighbor algorithm in which closely related sequences were merged to remove PCR and sequencing errors. To assign V, D and J gene segments, CDR3 sequences were aligned to IMGT reference sequences. For a sequence to be retained, at least a six-nucleotide match to both a V gene segment and a J gene segment was required. Rearrangements were classified as productive when the CDR3 lacked stop codons and remained in frame with V and J, and all other rearrangements were classified as non-productive. Following IMGT convention, CDR3 was defined as the stretch from the second conserved V-encoded cysteine to the conserved J-encoded phenylalanine. Sequences without an unambiguous match to a single V gene segment were excluded from the earlier analysis of 450 to 750 of the donors. In an earlier analysis of 450 to 700 of the donors, V segments were called functional above 56.7% productive rearrangements and were called segregating when the between-donor standard deviation exceeded 5%. To diagnose cytomegalovirus status from the catalog of TCR beta chain sequences, a statistical classification framework was built. V and J gene assignment, in a later analysis, came from comparing TCR nucleotide sequences with IMGT/GENE-DB human TR gene sequences. In a later analysis, CDR3 sequences and most-parsimonious VDJ recombination scenarios were assigned using the TCRdist pipeline. In a later analysis, each TCR beta chain was defined by its CDR3 amino acid sequence together with its V-gene family, and reads lacking a unique V-gene family were excluded. A later analysis removed 450 to 600 highly shared, low-generation-probability nucleotide sequences to deal with suspected cross-contamination and a sequencing artifact. A later analysis calculated a clonal expansion index for each public chain from normalized within-repertoire ranks of inferred template counts. In a later analysis, generation probabilities were computed using a VDJ recombination model fitted to out-of-frame rearrangements, and the results were checked against IGoR. In a later analysis, TCR-TCR, TCR-HLA and TCR-CMV co-occurrence was scored with hypergeometric tests, and a repertoire-size bias correction was applied to TCR pairs. In a later analysis, false discovery rates were estimated by permuting HLA or CMV assignments 20 times. In a later analysis, co-occurring TCRs were grouped using DBSCAN, and TCRdist sequence similarity was added for clustering within HLA-allele-positive subsets. Repertoires with fewer than 30,000 or more than 120,000 public chains were left out of co-occurrence clustering, as were roughly five repertoires with anomalous nucleotide sharing. TCRdb carries this immuneACCESS record with in-frame sequences only. Its versions omit some clonotypes, under half of them owing to an unresolved V gene in the studies checked, with the rest unexplained. V and J calls and clone size are as listed in that table; D and trimming were resolved from the DNA. Here the sample has about 200,000 clones; 65% to 90% occur a single time. Around 0.3% of the sample goes to the ten largest clones.

The chain links TRBV5-5 with TRBJ2-5; no D gene is confidently identified. The sequence was obtained from a woman in her twenties or thirties in good health and CMV-seronegative. Sequenced sample: PBMCs. The DNA reads as follows: TGTGCCAGCAGCTCCACGGAAGAGACCCAGTACTTC. This yields the protein CASSSTEETQYF.